The 17 T cell receptor beta chains presented below share a single source sample, sequenced in a study of post-analysis software for immune sequencing data. Notes on the study in general: The study found TRBV5-6, TRBV5-1 and TRBV20-1 among five or six TRBV segments more frequent in patients than controls.

Antigens of these TCRs are unknown. The TCR beta cDNA libraries carried unique molecular identifiers. TCRdb fed the PCR reads into MiXCR, producing one record per CDR3 protein. The table has 650,000 to 850,000 distinct CDR3 sequences, roughly 50% seen once. Source material: blood. Receptors were obtained from a girl under 18 with multiple sclerosis.

The chain carries TRBV3-1 and TRBJ2-1; TRBD2 matches at 9 bases. Looked up from germline, CDR1 is LGHDT and CDR2 is YNNKEL (reference sequence). With 2 bases clipped from V and 9 bases from J, the junction kept 5 bases outside the gene matches. The CDR3 runs 14 residues. The CDR3 DNA reads as TGTGCCAGCAGCCAATTTAGCGGGAGTCCTGAGCAGTTCTTC. Amino acid sequence: CASSQFSGSPEQFF.

This clonotype was counted between two and nine times. The chain joins TRBV4-1 to TRBJ1-2, with TRBD1 identical over 9 bases. Germline CDR1 and CDR2: MGHRA and YSYEKL. The length of the CDR3 is 13 residues. With 8 bases clipped from V and 4 bases from J, the junction kept 5 bases outside the gene matches. The CDR3 sequence is CASGETGGYGYTF. CDR3 bases: TGCGCCAGCGGGGAGACAGGGGGCTATGGCTACACCTTC.

The chain employs TRBV3-1 and TRBJ2-1; 7 bases agree with TRBD2. This CDR3 has 16 amino acids. The germline gives CDR1 LGHDT, CDR2 YNNKEL (reference sequence). Trimming removed 4 bases from V and 2 bases from J; junction bases left unmatched: 8. The CDR3 spells CASSLGLLGAYNEQFF. The CDR3 nucleotides are TGTGCCAGCAGCCTGGGACTACTAGGGGCCTACAATGAGCAGTTCTTC.

The genes are TRBV29-1 and TRBJ2-1; TRBD2 aligns across 8 bases. Germline lookup yields CDR1 SQVTM and CDR2 ANQGSEA. The CDR3 covers 17 residues. After removal of 0 bases from V and 6 bases from J, the junction contained 13 bases not matched to a gene. CDR3 coding DNA: TGCAGCGTTGAAGATCGAGGCGGGACTAGGGTAGGCAATGAGCAGTTCTTC. It yields the protein CSVEDRGGTRVGNEQFF.

About this clonotype: One end of the junction fails to match germline, which may point to a read error. The V call is TRBV5-1, the J call TRBJ2-5, with 8 bases lining up with TRBD2. The CDR3 covers 16 residues. The germline gives CDR1 SGHRS, CDR2 YFSETQ. CDR3 loop: CASSLKTGGIQETQNF. CDR3 coding DNA: TGCGCCAGCAGCTTGAAGACGGGGGGGATCCAAGAGACCCAGAACTTC.

This chain joins TRBV28 and TRBJ2-7; 8 positions match TRBD1. Germline trimming cut 6 bases from V and 3 bases from J; bases unmatched to any gene: 16. The germline V gene has CDR1 MDHEN and CDR2 SYDVKM. CDR3 length: 17 residues. The CDR3 bases are TGTGCCAGCAGCAAAGCCCTTCGGGACAGGCCCTTCTACGAGCAGTACTTC. Its translation: CASSKALRDRPFYEQYF.

V gene TRBV7-8 combines with J gene TRBJ2-4; D might be TRBD1 or TRBD2, each matching 5 bases. The CDR3 sequence is 12 residues long. V dropped 7 bases and J dropped 13 bases, with 17 bases sitting between them. In germline, CDR1 is SGHVS, CDR2 FQNEAQ. As DNA, the CDR3 is TGTGCCAGCACCGAGGGGCTCTTGGAGCAGTACTTC. It yields the protein CASTEGLLEQYF.

V is TRBV10-2 and J is TRBJ2-1; the D is unclear. The V gene lost 7 bases and the J gene lost 5 bases, with 12 bases spanning the gap. CDR3 length: 13 residues. Germline CDR1 WSHSY, CDR2 SAAADI. CDR3 in DNA: TGCGCCAGCAACAGTAACATGGACAATGAGCAGTTCTTC. This codes for CASNSNMDNEQFF.

The genes are TRBV20-1 and TRBJ2-1; TRBD2 agrees at 12 bases. CDR1 is DFQATT and CDR2 is SNEGSKA in the germline V gene (reference sequence). The CDR3 length is 15 residues. Losses at the gene ends were 5 bases for V and 5 bases for J; bases not matched to a gene: 7. CDR3 protein: CSALRTSGTNNEQFF. DNA of the CDR3: TGCAGTGCTCTTCGGACTAGCGGGACCAACAATGAGCAGTTCTTC.

V is TRBV10-3 and J is TRBJ1-5, with D possibly TRBD1 on 5 matching bases. The CDR3 consists of 17 residues. V dropped 0 bases and J dropped 1 base, with 13 bases sitting between them. CDR1 is ENHRY and CDR2 is SYGVKD in the germline V gene. The CDR3 sequence: CAISESIGTGSNQPQHF. The CDR3 region has the DNA TGTGCCATCAGTGAGTCGATAGGGACGGGGAGCAATCAGCCCCAGCATTTT.

The chain recombines TRBV6-5 with TRBJ2-5; 7 bases match TRBD2. Unmatched junction bases numbered 11, after V lost 6 bases and J lost 4 bases. Germline assignment: CDR1 MNHEY and CDR2 SVGAGI. The CDR3 runs to 15 residues. The CDR3 DNA sequence: TGTGCCAGCAGGAATGGGGGGGGAGGCCCAGAGACCCAGTACTTC. It specifies CASRNGGGGPETQYF.

The chain carries TRBV5-8 and TRBJ1-2; maybe TRBD1 (5 bases). Germline V gene lookup returns CDR1 SGHTS and CDR2 YDEGEE. The CDR3 has 13 residues. Deletions cut 7 bases from V and 4 bases from J, with 14 bases between. CDR3: CASGAGRSYGYTF. The CDR3 bases are TGTGCCAGCGGGGCAGGGAGGAGCTATGGCTACACCTTC.

In its sample, this clonotype was seen many times. DNA for the CDR3: TGTGCCAGCAGCTCGGGCCTAGCGGGGTCCTTAACCTACGAGCAGTACTTC. This gives the protein CASSSGLAGSLTYEQYF. The chain recombines TRBV7-8 with TRBJ2-7; 9 positions agree with TRBD2. V gave up 4 bases and J gave up 2 bases; unmatched junction bases: 12. Germline loops: CDR1 SGHVS, CDR2 FQNEAQ. The CDR3 consists of 17 residues.

This clonotype was seen more than once but under ten times. This sequence joins TRBV20-1 and TRBJ1-5; TRBD1 agrees at 9 bases. The germline V gene has CDR1 DFQATT and CDR2 SNEGSKA (reference sequence). Germline trimming cut 2 bases from V and 5 bases from J; bases unmatched to any gene: 7. This CDR3 is 15 amino acids long. CDR3 region: CSARSTGGSDQPQHF. CDR3 coding DNA: TGCAGTGCTAGATCGACAGGGGGTAGTGATCAGCCCCAGCATTTT.

The chain links TRBV6-5 to TRBJ1-2; possible D gene TRBD1, 5 bases. This CDR3 contains 16 residues. The V gene's germline CDR1 is MNHEY and CDR2 SVGAGI. The V gene lost 0 bases and the J gene lost 6 bases, with 17 bases spanning the gap. CDR3 in DNA: TGTGCCAGCAGTTACTCGCGGGGGAGGACGGGGGATGGCTACACCTTC. This encodes CASSYSRGRTGDGYTF.

The V call is TRBV12-3 or TRBV12-4, the J call TRBJ2-3, with D possibly being TRBD1 or TRBD2 (7 bases each). The CDR3 is 15 residues long. V gave up 4 bases and J gave up 4 bases, with 15 bases separating them. CDR3 nucleotides: TGTGCCAGCAGTTCTCGACAGGGAGGGGCAGATACGCAGTATTTT. Amino acid sequence: CASSSRQGGADTQYF.

This clonotype was observed a handful of times. The chain is built from TRBV10-3 and TRBJ2-6; D not resolved. With 0 bases removed from V and 4 bases from J, the gap between germline ends came to 7 bases. CDR3 length equals 15 residues. Germline V CDR1 and CDR2: ENHRY, SYGVKD. The CDR3 DNA follows: TGTGCCATCAGTGAGTCAGTCCCAGGGGCCAACGTCCTGACTTTC. It specifies CAISESVPGANVLTF.